A selection of T cell receptor beta chains follows, all from one sample in a study of T cells in Graves' hyperthyroidism and ophthalmopathy. Each CDR3 protein is one row after TCRdb ran MiXCR on the multiplex PCR reads. The repertoire has about 520,000 distinct CDR3 sequences, around 22% of them found once; the top ten carry 11%. Material for sequencing was blood. The receptors originated from a woman in her thirties with Graves' ophthalmopathy. Each CDR3 is given without its conserved first and last residue. The order of the fields is V gene, CDR3 protein.

V: TRBV12-3/TRBV12-4
CDR3: ASSPRPLPSYEQY

V: TRBV12-3/TRBV12-4
CDR3: ASSFRGLHGYT

V: TRBV27
CDR3: ASSLFRTGDYEQY

V: TRBV6-5
CDR3: ASSYGRGTRYEQY

V: TRBV7-2
CDR3: ASGTGTGSYEQY

V: TRBV6-5
CDR3: ASRTGINSPLH

V: TRBV6-1
CDR3: ASRRLGLAGASRDIQY

V: TRBV30
CDR3: AWGDRWDTEAF

V: TRBV25-1
CDR3: ASSEQGRTETQY

V: TRBV3-1
CDR3: ASSHARDSLNTGELF